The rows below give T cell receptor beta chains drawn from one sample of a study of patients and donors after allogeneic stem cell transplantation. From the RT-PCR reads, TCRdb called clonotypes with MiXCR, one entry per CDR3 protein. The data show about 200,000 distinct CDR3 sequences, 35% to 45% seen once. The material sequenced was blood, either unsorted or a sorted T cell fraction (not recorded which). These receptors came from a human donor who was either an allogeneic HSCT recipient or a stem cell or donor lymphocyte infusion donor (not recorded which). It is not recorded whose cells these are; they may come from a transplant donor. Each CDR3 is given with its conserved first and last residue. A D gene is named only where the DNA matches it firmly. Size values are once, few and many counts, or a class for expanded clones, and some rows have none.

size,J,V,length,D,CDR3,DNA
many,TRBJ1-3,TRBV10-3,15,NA,CAAGGRDLSGNTIYF,TGTGCCGCGGGAGGCAGAGACCTCTCTGGAAACACCATATATTTT
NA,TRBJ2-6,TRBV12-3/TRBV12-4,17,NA,CASSRDSHLSGANVLTF,TGTGCCAGCAGTCGTGACAGCCACCTCTCTGGGGCCAACGTCCTGACTTTC
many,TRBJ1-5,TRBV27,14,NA,CASKTGYSNQPQHF,TGTGCCAGCAAAACGGGTTATAGCAATCAGCCCCAGCATTTT
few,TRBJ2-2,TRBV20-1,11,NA,CSAKRGGELFF,TGCAGTGCAAAGAGGGGCGGGGAGCTGTTTTTT
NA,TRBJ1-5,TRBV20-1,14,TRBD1,CSAPGGGGNQPQHF,TGCAGTGCTCCAGGGGGAGGCGGCAATCAGCCCCAGCATTTT
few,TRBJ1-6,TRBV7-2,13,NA,CASSPSFSLPLHF,TGTGCCAGCAGCCCCTCATTCTCACTACCCCTCCACTTT
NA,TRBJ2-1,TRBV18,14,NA,CASTTDLSYNEQFF,TGTGCCAGCACGACGGACTTATCCTACAATGAGCAGTTCTTC
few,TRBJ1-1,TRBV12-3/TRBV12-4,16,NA,CASIELRGSLNTEAFF,TGTGCCAGCATCGAATTGAGGGGGTCCTTGAACACTGAAGCTTTCTTT
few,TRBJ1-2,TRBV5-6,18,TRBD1,CASSLDRGHVTPSYGYTF,TGTGCCAGCAGCTTGGACAGGGGGCACGTTACTCCTAGCTATGGCTACACCTTC
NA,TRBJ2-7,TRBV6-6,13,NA,CASTRGATYEQYF,TGTGCCAGCACTCGAGGGGCGACCTACGAGCAGTACTTC
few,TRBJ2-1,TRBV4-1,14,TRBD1,CASSLDRGRNEQFF,TGCGCCAGCAGCTTGGACAGGGGGCGAAATGAGCAGTTCTTC
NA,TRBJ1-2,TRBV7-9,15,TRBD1,CASSSAGTGRDGYTF,TGTGCCAGCAGCTCAGCCGGGACAGGGCGTGATGGCTACACCTTC